The clone carrying this T cell receptor (beta chain) has at least ten counts. TCRdb called clones again from the PCR reads with MiXCR. The table lists about 53,000 clones, approximately 20% of them singletons, with 3.5% to 4.5% in the top ten. The data stem from a study of metastatic and nonmetastatic thyroid tumors. Study context: The study looked at repertoires side by side in blood and in tumor or nodule tissue from malignant and benign thyroid patients.

All patients were untreated before thyroid surgery. Germline values: CDR1 KGHSH, CDR2 LQKENI. The germline V and J ends were trimmed by 3 bases and 3 bases, with 14 bases remaining between them. This CDR3 spans 15 amino acids. The chain couples TRBV18 to TRBJ1-1; D possibly corresponds to TRBD1 (5 bases). This TCR derives from a female donor with papillary thyroid cancer or a benign thyroid nodule (not recorded which). Some clones in this sample may be carry-over from other donors' samples. The sample taken for sequencing was blood. CDR3: CASSPNNGGDTEAFF. The CDR3 coding sequence is TGTGCCAGCTCACCCAATAACGGGGGTGACACTGAAGCTTTCTTT.